This T cell receptor (beta chain) was recorded in a study of blood T cell repertoires in COVID-19. Study summary: Both acute and convalescent COVID-19 samples were obtained from the United States, Italy and Spain. PBMCs, B-cell-depleted T cells, or T cells provided the cDNA or gDNA that made up the material.

Per the germline V gene, CDR1 is SGHNT and CDR2 is YYREEE (reference sequence). This CDR3 is 14 amino acids long. V lost 5 bases and J lost 4; bases outside the gene matches: 8. In the study's own analysis: Nucleated cell number was recorded as an estimate derived from reference gene primer amplification. Clones were read by immunoSEQ multiplex PCR, and TCRdb kept only the in-frame ones, dropping some. The V and J calls and the clone size are those of that table, but D and trimming were determined from the DNA. The sample has hundreds of thousands of clones, roughly 85% seen once. Sample: peripheral blood. This sequence originates from a woman between 25 and 40 years old with active or convalescent COVID-19. The chain recombines TRBV5-4 with TRBJ1-2; 7 nucleotides align to TRBD1. Here the CDR3 DNA reads TGTGCCAGCAGGGAGACAGGGAAAGTCTATGGCTACACCTTC. Its protein is CASRETGKVYGYTF.